These 6 T cell receptor beta chains were all obtained from the same sample, sequenced in a study of T cell responses to AZD1222 COVID-19 vaccine. Method: immunoSEQ multiplex PCR; TCRdb's copy keeps in-frame clones and lacks some. The repertoire holds around 100,000 clones, approximately 87% seen once, with 15% to 20% in the top ten. Sequencing used peripheral blood, obtained on day 0 of AZD1222 vaccination. The receptors shown here come from an adult in good health.

The chain carries TRBV6-5 and TRBJ2-7, with 8 nucleotides matching TRBD1. Trimming at V came to 4 bases and at J to 2 bases, leaving 4 bases not matched to a gene. The germline V gene encodes CDR1 MNHEY and CDR2 SVGAGI. This CDR3 region has 14 residues. CDR3 residues: CASSFGQGPYEQYF. The DNA of the CDR3 is TGTGCCAGCAGTTTTGGACAGGGCCCCTACGAGCAGTACTTC.

V usage is TRBV30 and J usage is TRBJ1-5; perhaps TRBD1 as D (5 bases). CDR1 GTSNPN and CDR2 SVGIG come from the germline V gene (reference sequence). The CDR3 is 17 residues long. V was cut by 2 bases and J by 2 bases, with 19 bases left in between. This CDR3 is CAWSPRFQGRGNQPQHF. The CDR3 DNA follows: TGTGCCTGGAGTCCCAGATTTCAGGGACGGGGCAATCAGCCCCAGCATTTT.

This chain links TRBV7-9 with TRBJ2-3, with 8 bases aligning to TRBD1. The germline V gene encodes CDR1 SEHNR and CDR2 FQNEAQ (reference sequence). The CDR3 consists of 15 residues. V shed 5 bases, J shed 2 bases, and the junction held 6 bases outside the gene matches. The CDR3 loop reads CASSRTGGITDTQYF. CDR3 coding DNA: TGTGCCAGCAGCAGAACAGGGGGGATCACAGATACGCAGTATTTT.

This chain uses TRBV5-1 with TRBJ1-2; D is ambiguous. This CDR3 contains 15 residues. From germline, CDR1 is SGHRS and CDR2 YFSETQ. Trimming cost V 2 bases and J 6 bases, with 17 bases left between them. The CDR3 spells CASSFQGRGEDGYTF. DNA for the CDR3: TGCGCCAGCAGCTTTCAAGGGCGGGGTGAAGATGGCTACACCTTC.

This clone has just a few counts. V gene TRBV5-4 combines with J gene TRBJ2-1; 9 bases line up with TRBD2. J gave up 4 bases and V 4 bases, and 6 bases lay outside the gene matches. Germline V lookup: CDR1 SGHNT, CDR2 YYREEE (reference sequence). The CDR3 is made up of 15 amino acids. CDR3 protein: CASSASAGGYNEQFF. CDR3 sequence (DNA): TGTGCCAGCAGCGCCTCAGCGGGGGGTTACAATGAGCAGTTCTTC.

This chain links TRBV6-5 with TRBJ2-7; D is unresolved. The CDR3 loop spans 12 amino acids. Trimming removed 7 bases from V and 6 bases from J, with 13 bases in between. Germline CDR1 reads MNHEY; CDR2 reads SVGAGI. The CDR3: CASMVPYSEQYF. The DNA of the CDR3 is TGTGCCAGCATGGTACCCTACTCCGAGCAGTACTTC.